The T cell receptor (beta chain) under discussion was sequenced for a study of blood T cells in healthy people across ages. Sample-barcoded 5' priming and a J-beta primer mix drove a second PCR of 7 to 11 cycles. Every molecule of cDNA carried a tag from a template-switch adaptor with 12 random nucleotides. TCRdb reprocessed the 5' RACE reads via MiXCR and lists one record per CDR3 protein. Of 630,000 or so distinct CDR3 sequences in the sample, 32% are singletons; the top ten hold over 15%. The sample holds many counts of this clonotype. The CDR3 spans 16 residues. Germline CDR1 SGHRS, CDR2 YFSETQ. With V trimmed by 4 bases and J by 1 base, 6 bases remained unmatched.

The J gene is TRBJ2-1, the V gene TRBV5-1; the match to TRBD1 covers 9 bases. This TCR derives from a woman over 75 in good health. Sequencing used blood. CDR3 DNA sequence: TGCGCCAGCAGCCCCCTGGGGACAGGGTCCTACAATGAGCAGTTCTTC. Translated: CASSPLGTGSYNEQFF.